This TCR beta chain came from a study of blood T cells in healthy people across ages. Germline CDR1 reads DFQATT; CDR2 reads SNEGSKA (reference sequence). The V end lost 6 bases, the J end lost 10 bases, and 10 bases lay between the germline ends. The CDR3 has 10 residues. The authors ran a second PCR of about 6 to 11 cycles using a sample-barcoded 5' primer and a J-beta primer mix. TCRdb reprocessed the 5' RACE reads via MiXCR and lists one record per CDR3 protein. The table includes some 730,000 distinct CDR3 sequences, roughly 20% detected once. This sequence joins TRBV20-1 and TRBJ1-5, with no clear D. What was sequenced was blood. This TCR was sampled from a man between 65 and 85 years old in good health. The CDR3 loop is CSALHGPQHF. The CDR3 DNA sequence: TGCAGTGCCCTTCATGGACCCCAGCATTTT.